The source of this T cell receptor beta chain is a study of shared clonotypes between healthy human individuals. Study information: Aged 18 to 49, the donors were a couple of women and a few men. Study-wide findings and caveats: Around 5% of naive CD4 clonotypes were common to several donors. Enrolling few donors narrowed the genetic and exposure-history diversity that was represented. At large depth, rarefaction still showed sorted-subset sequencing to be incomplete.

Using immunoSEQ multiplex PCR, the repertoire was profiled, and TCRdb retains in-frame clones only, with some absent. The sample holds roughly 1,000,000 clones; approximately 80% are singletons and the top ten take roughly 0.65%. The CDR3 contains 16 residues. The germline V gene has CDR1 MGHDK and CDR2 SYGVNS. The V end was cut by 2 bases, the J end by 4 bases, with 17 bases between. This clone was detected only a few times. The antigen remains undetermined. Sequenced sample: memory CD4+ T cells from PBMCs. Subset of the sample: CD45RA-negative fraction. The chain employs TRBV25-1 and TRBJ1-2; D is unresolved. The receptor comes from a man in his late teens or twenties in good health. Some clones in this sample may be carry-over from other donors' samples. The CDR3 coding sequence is TGTGCCAGCAGTGAAGGTCGGTCGGACGCTGGCTATGGCTACACCTTC. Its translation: CASSEGRSDAGYGYTF.